This T cell receptor (beta chain) derives from a study of blood T cell repertoires in COVID-19. In the study overall: Material from acute and convalescent COVID-19 was sourced from the United States, Italy and Spain.

The ends were cut back, 3 bases at V and 4 bases at J, with 28 bases in the middle. Germline V CDR1 and CDR2: LNHDA, SQIVND (reference sequence). CDR3 size: 19 residues. Only in-frame clones appear in the TCRdb table, and some are missing; sequencing was by immunoSEQ multiplex PCR. The data hold over 120,000 clones, with more than 75% observed a single time. The source is a woman aged 45-59 years with active or convalescent COVID-19. This sequence joins TRBV19 and TRBJ2-7; weak D call: TRBD2 (5 bases). Source material: peripheral blood. CDR3 in amino acids: CASSIIGGPFPNPLYEQYF. As DNA, the CDR3 is TGTGCCAGTAGTATTATCGGAGGTCCTTTTCCCAATCCTCTTTACGAGCAGTACTTC. Combining the CDR3 with reference TRBV19 and TRBJ2-7 gives the whole variable domain DGGITQSPKYLFRKEGQNVTLSCEQNLNHDAMYWYRQDPGQGLRLIYYSQIVNDFQKGDIAEGYSVSREKKESFPLTVTSAQKNPTAFYLCASSIIGGPFPNPLYEQYFGPGTRLTVT.